This TCR beta chain appears in the sequencing data of a study of human T cells and chemical hapten exposure. This clonotype appeared a few times. The CDR3 sequence is 16 residues long. Trimming removed 2 bases from V and 1 base from J; junction bases left unmatched: 6. CDR1 MNHEY and CDR2 SMNVEV come from the germline V gene (reference sequence). Attachment of unique molecular identifiers to individual cDNA molecules was performed in the library. How the authors handled the data: From about 22,000 to 700,000 TCRs were found per sample, with a median of about 96,000. TCRdb used MiXCR to reprocess the RACE reads, holding one entry per CDR3 protein. The V and J calls follow TCRdb's processing rather than the paper's. The sample holds about 79,000 distinct CDR3 sequences; 7% to 9% are singletons and the top ten take less than 2%. Time point defined: healthy volunteer bleed at 6 weeks. Unfractionated whole blood yielded total RNA.

This TCR came from a male donor in good health. Some clones in this sample may be carry-over from other donors' samples. The specimen was whole blood. J is TRBJ1-1 and V is TRBV27, with TRBD1 matching over 8 bases. The CDR3 here is CASSLNPGQGNTEAFF. CDR3 DNA sequence: TGTGCCAGCAGTTTAAACCCCGGACAGGGGAACACTGAAGCTTTCTTT.